Presented here are 10 T cell receptor beta chains from one specimen sequenced in a study of T cell responses to AZD1222 COVID-19 vaccine. Assay used: immunoSEQ multiplex PCR; TCRdb lists only in-frame clones, some missing. The table shows fewer than 200,000 clones, with roughly nine tenths occurring only once. This specimen consisted of peripheral blood, obtained on day 0 of AZD1222 vaccination. The source is an adult in good health.

The rearrangement uses TRBV4-1 and TRBJ1-2; TRBD1 aligns across 8 bases. The J segment lost 0 bases and the V segment lost 4 bases, leaving 10 bases of the junction unmatched. CDR3 length equals 17 residues. Germline V lookup: CDR1 MGHRA, CDR2 YSYEKL. CDR3 residues: CASSPTGASWSNYGYTF. For the CDR3, the DNA is TGCGCCAGCAGCCCGACAGGGGCGTCTTGGTCTAACTATGGCTACACCTTC.

This CDR3 reads CSGLRGGAYTEAFF. In nucleotides, the CDR3 is TGCAGCGGGTTGCGCGGAGGGGCGTACACTGAAGCTTTCTTT. The chain links TRBV29-1 to TRBJ1-1; D is perhaps TRBD1 (5 bases). Germline lookup yields CDR1 SQVTM and CDR2 ANQGSEA. The V and J ends lost 7 bases and 3 bases respectively, with 18 bases between them. There are 14 residues in the CDR3.

V and J are TRBV24-1 and TRBJ2-5; TRBD2 might be the D (6 bases). V shed 5 bases and J shed 5 bases, with 11 bases lying between them. This CDR3 is built from 13 residues. CDR1 KGHDR and CDR2 SFDVKD come from the germline V gene. The CDR3 sequence: CATSVRGLETQYF. CDR3 nucleotides: TGTGCCACCAGTGTGCGGGGCTTGGAGACCCAGTACTTC.

This chain connects TRBV6-4 to TRBJ1-2; 11 bases align to TRBD1. The J segment lost 8 bases and the V segment lost 5 bases, leaving 13 bases of the junction unmatched. The CDR3 is made up of 16 amino acids. CDR1 is MRHNA, CDR2 SNTAGT, per germline. CDR3 DNA: TGTGCCAGCAGTAGGTCGGGAGGACAGGGGGCTTACGGCTACACCTTC. It is translated as CASSRSGGQGAYGYTF.

The rearrangement links TRBV5-1 to TRBJ1-2; no definite D call. This CDR3 spans 14 amino acids. Trimming stripped 0 bases from V and 2 bases from J, with 8 bases between. Germline loops: CDR1 SGHRS, CDR2 YFSETQ. The chain's CDR3 is CASSLAGYNYGYTF. CDR3 nucleotide sequence: TGCGCCAGCAGCTTGGCTGGGTACAACTATGGCTACACCTTC. The full variable domain, its missing parts supplied by reference TRBV5-1 and TRBJ1-2, is KAGVTQTPRYLIKTRGQQVTLSCSPISGHRSVSWYQQTPGQGLQFLFEYFSETQRNKGNFPGRFSGRQFSNSRSEMNVSTLELGDSALYLCASSLAGYNYGYTFGSGTRLTVV.

The J gene is TRBJ1-2, the V gene TRBV27, with a tentative D call TRBD1 (5 bases). V dropped 3 bases and J dropped 8 bases, with 13 bases sitting between them. Germline values: CDR1 MNHEY, CDR2 SMNVEV (reference sequence). The CDR3 runs to 13 residues. CDR3 region: CASSFQGHGGYTF. Written as DNA, the CDR3 is TGTGCCAGCAGTTTCCAGGGTCATGGCGGCTACACCTTC.

In its sample, this clone was seen once. The genes are TRBV4-2 and TRBJ2-7; TRBD1 might be the D (5 bases). Trimming left V 0 bases short and J 3 bases short, with 15 bases between. Germline values: CDR1 LGHNA, CDR2 YNFKEQ. CDR3 length: 16 residues. CDR3 sequence: CASSQEVGVHNYEQYF. The DNA for the CDR3 is TGTGCCAGCAGCCAAGAGGTAGGGGTGCACAACTACGAGCAGTACTTC.

This chain connects TRBV6-1 to TRBJ2-7; the D is unclear. Germline CDR1 is MNHNS and CDR2 is SASEGT. CDR3 length: 15 residues. V lost 1 base and J lost 2, with 12 bases in between. DNA for the CDR3: TGTGCCAGCAGTGAAGTCGGAATCCAGACCTACGAGCAGTACTTC. This translates into CASSEVGIQTYEQYF.

The genes are TRBV7-9 and TRBJ1-4; D is perhaps TRBD1 (5 bases). CDR1 and CDR2 from the germline V gene are SEHNR and FQNEAQ (reference sequence). Trimming pared 10 bases from V and 8 bases from J, leaving 23 bases between. The CDR3 totals 15 residues. CDR3 sequence (DNA): TGTGCCACGCAACGAAGGGGTGGCGGAAAAGAAAAACTGTTTTTT. It translates to CATQRRGGGKEKLFF.

V and J are TRBV29-1 and TRBJ1-2, with a possible D match to TRBD1 (6 bases). This CDR3 is 11 amino acids long. V shed 8 bases and J shed 7 bases, with 14 bases lying between them. Germline V gene data show CDR1 as SQVTM and CDR2 as ANQGSEA. CDR3 sequence reads: CSSRGARGYTF. CDR3 DNA: TGCAGCTCTAGGGGGGCCCGTGGCTACACCTTC.